Below, 17 T cell receptor beta chains from the same sample are listed, as sequenced in a study of shared clonotypes between healthy human individuals. Sequencing used immunoSEQ multiplex PCR; TCRdb keeps in-frame clones, though not all of them. The sample consists of about 510,000 clones, 90% to 96% of them appearing once. The sequenced sample was naive CD4+ T cells sorted from blood. Subset here: CD45RA+ positively selected. These receptors originate from a woman in her twenties or thirties in good health.

The rearrangement uses TRBV13 and TRBJ2-1; D is uncertain. Germline V gene lookup returns CDR1 PRHDT and CDR2 FYEKMQ (reference sequence). There are 14 residues in the CDR3. Trimming left V 8 bases short and J 7 bases short, with 18 bases between. The CDR3 DNA reads TGTGCCAGCCGGACGTCGCTGCTATCAAATGAGCAGTTCTTC. Residues: CASRTSLLSNEQFF.

The rearrangement joins TRBV19 to TRBJ2-1, with 14 bases identical to TRBD2. Germline CDR1 LNHDA, CDR2 SQIVND (reference sequence). The CDR3 is 15 residues long. The junction had 3 bases not matched to a gene; V was cut back by 4 bases and J by 7 bases. The CDR3 loop is CASSRGLAGENEQFF. The DNA for the CDR3 is TGTGCCAGTAGTAGGGGACTAGCGGGAGAGAATGAGCAGTTCTTC.

This chain links TRBV5-4 with TRBJ2-2; D is possibly TRBD1 or TRBD2 (7 bases each). Germline V gene sequence: CDR1 SGHNT, CDR2 YYREEE (reference sequence). The CDR3 extends over 16 amino acids. V was pared by 0 bases and J by 9 bases, with 18 bases between. The CDR3 nucleotides are TGTGCCAGCAGCTTGGAGCCCCGGGGAGGGGGCAGGGAGCTGTTTTTT. Translating it yields CASSLEPRGGGRELFF.

The chain carries TRBV2 and TRBJ2-1; D not certain. Germline-derived CDR1 and CDR2 are SNHLY and FYNNEI. The CDR3 length is 11 residues. V shed 6 bases and J shed 4 bases, with 4 bases lying between them. The CDR3 loop is CASRFYNEQFF. The CDR3 bases are TGTGCCAGCAGATTTTACAATGAGCAGTTCTTC.

This chain connects TRBV28 to TRBJ2-5, with D uncertain. Germline V gene sequence: CDR1 MDHEN, CDR2 SYDVKM. V shed 5 bases and J shed 4 bases, with 11 bases lying between them. The CDR3 has 13 residues. CDR3 sequence: CASSPPHRETQYF. The DNA for the CDR3 is TGTGCCAGCAGTCCGCCTCACCGAGAGACCCAGTACTTC.

This chain connects TRBV28 to TRBJ2-7; TRBD1 matches at 9 bases. CDR1 MDHEN and CDR2 SYDVKM come from the germline V gene. Losses at the gene ends were 7 bases for V and 0 bases for J; bases not matched to a gene: 1. This CDR3 spans 13 amino acids. Written as DNA, the CDR3 is TGTGCCAGCATGACAGGGGGCTCCTACGAGCAGTACTTC. Translated: CASMTGGSYEQYF.

The chain joins TRBV28 to TRBJ2-7; D not resolved. Germline CDR1 reads MDHEN; CDR2 reads SYDVKM. The CDR3 is 14 amino acids. V lost 1 base and J lost 3, with 10 bases in between. The CDR3 is CASSLSSTVYEQYF. CDR3 sequence (DNA): TGTGCCAGCAGTTTATCTTCGACCGTCTACGAGCAGTACTTC.

The genes are TRBV5-1 and TRBJ2-2; D not resolved. The CDR3 spans 14 residues. Germline V CDR1 and CDR2: SGHRS, YFSETQ. V was clipped by 3 bases and J by 3 bases, with 9 bases between them. As DNA, the CDR3 is TGCGCCAGCAGCTCTTCCGGATACACCGGGGAGCTGTTTTTT. It encodes CASSSSGYTGELFF.

The V gene is TRBV2, the J gene TRBJ2-2, with D hard to call. Trimming removed 10 bases from V and 6 bases from J, with 9 bases in between. The CDR3 is made up of 11 amino acids. Germline assignment: CDR1 SNHLY and CDR2 FYNNEI. The CDR3 spells CANRYAGELFF. DNA of the CDR3: TGTGCCAACCGCTATGCCGGGGAGCTGTTTTTT.

The genes are TRBV28 and TRBJ1-2, with D perhaps TRBD1 (5 bases). Germline V gives CDR1 MDHEN, CDR2 SYDVKM. With 6 bases removed from V and 8 bases from J, the gap between germline ends came to 19 bases. The CDR3 extends over 14 amino acids. In DNA, the CDR3 is TGTGCCAGCAGCCAGGGACCCAGCCTAACCGGCTACACCTTC. Protein product: CASSQGPSLTGYTF.

This chain joins TRBV6-1 and TRBJ1-4, with D unclear. CDR1 is MNHNS and CDR2 is SASEGT in the germline V gene. The V and J ends lost 7 bases and 2 bases respectively, with 8 bases between them. CDR3 length equals 13 residues. This chain's CDR3 is CASNVVTNEKLFF. The CDR3 DNA reads as TGTGCCAGCAATGTGGTGACTAATGAAAAACTGTTTTTT.

The chain joins TRBV9 to TRBJ2-7; 10 nucleotides align to TRBD1. The trim removed 0 bases at V and 4 bases at J, leaving 7 bases unmatched. Germline V gene sequence: CDR1 SGDLS, CDR2 YYNGEE. This CDR3 spans 16 amino acids. CDR3 sequence: CASSVGGTGDLYEQYF. The CDR3 DNA follows: TGTGCCAGCAGCGTAGGGGGGACAGGGGACTTATACGAGCAGTACTTC. The complete variable domain, with remaining parts taken from reference TRBV9 and TRBJ2-7, reads DSGVTQTPKHLITATGQRVTLRCSPRSGDLSVYWYQQSLDQGLQFLIQYYNGEERAKGNILERFSAQQFPDLHSELNLSSLELGDSALYFCASSVGGTGDLYEQYFGPGTRLTVT.

The V gene is TRBV6-1, the J gene TRBJ1-4, with a tentative D call TRBD1 (5 bases). V lost 1 base, J lost 3 bases, and 18 bases lay in between. Germline CDR1 reads MNHNS; CDR2 reads SASEGT. The CDR3 runs 18 residues. This CDR3 is CASSEVIVGASANEKLFF. CDR3 nucleotide sequence: TGTGCCAGCAGTGAAGTCATTGTAGGGGCGTCGGCTAATGAAAAACTGTTTTTT.

The V and J genes are TRBV6-1 and TRBJ2-1; 11 nucleotides match TRBD2. The ends lost 3 bases at V and 0 bases at J; junction bases unmatched: 7. The CDR3 loop spans 18 amino acids. Germline CDR1 reads MNHNS; CDR2 reads SASEGT. CDR3: CASSELAGGPSSYNEQFF. Written as DNA, the CDR3 is TGTGCCAGCAGTGAGCTAGCGGGAGGTCCCTCCTCCTACAATGAGCAGTTCTTC.

This clone has only one observation. The J gene is TRBJ2-2, the V gene TRBV15, with 9 positions matching TRBD2. This CDR3 region has 17 residues. Unmatched junction bases numbered 4, after V lost 1 base and J lost 1 base. CDR1 is LNHNV and CDR2 is YYDKDF in the germline V gene (reference sequence). The DNA for the CDR3 is TGTGCCACCAGCAGAGCAAGGACTAGCGAGAACACCGGGGAGCTGTTTTTT. This encodes CATSRARTSENTGELFF.

V and J are TRBV7-7 and TRBJ2-2, with D possibly TRBD2 on 5 matching bases. CDR3 length: 16 amino acids. From germline, CDR1 is SSHAT and CDR2 FNYEAQ (reference sequence). V was shortened by 5 bases and J by 1 base, with 14 bases between the two germline ends. The CDR3 DNA follows: TGTGCCAGCAGCATGGGAGCCGTGATGAACACCGGGGAGCTGTTTTTT. This translates into CASSMGAVMNTGELFF.

This chain joins TRBV18 and TRBJ1-6; D gene unclear. This CDR3 contains 13 residues. Trimming cost V 3 bases and J 5 bases, with 5 bases left between them. Germline V gene data show CDR1 as KGHSH and CDR2 as LQKENI. The CDR3 loop is CASSPPHNSPLHF. In DNA, the CDR3 is TGTGCCAGCTCACCCCCTCATAATTCACCCCTCCACTTT. Looking up the rest from reference TRBV18 and TRBJ1-6 gives the full variable domain: NAGVMQNPRHLVRRRGQEARLRCSPMKGHSHVYWYRQLPEEGLKFMVYLQKENIIDESGMPKERFSAEFPKEGPSILRIQQVVRGDSAAYFCASSPPHNSPLHFGNGTRLTVT.